The source of this T cell receptor (beta chain) is a study of T-cell memory formation after mild COVID-19. Study information: The study found TCR clusters largely donor specific.

The CDR3 spans 15 residues. Trimming shortened V by 5 bases and J by 1 base, and 9 bases separated the two germline ends. TCRdb passed the 5' RACE reads through MiXCR, listing each CDR3 protein once. The data show approximately 500,000 distinct CDR3 sequences, roughly 23% seen once. The material sequenced was PBMCs or a T cell subset sorted from them (not recorded which). This sequence was found in an adult woman who had mild COVID-19 (a few samples of this study predate the infection). Cell type and time point are not known. This sequence joins TRBV12-3 or TRBV12-4 and TRBJ2-6; no definite D call. The CDR3: CASSPLGSGANVLTF. CDR3 sequence (DNA): TGTGCCAGCAGTCCCCTTGGGTCTGGGGCCAACGTCCTGACTTTC.